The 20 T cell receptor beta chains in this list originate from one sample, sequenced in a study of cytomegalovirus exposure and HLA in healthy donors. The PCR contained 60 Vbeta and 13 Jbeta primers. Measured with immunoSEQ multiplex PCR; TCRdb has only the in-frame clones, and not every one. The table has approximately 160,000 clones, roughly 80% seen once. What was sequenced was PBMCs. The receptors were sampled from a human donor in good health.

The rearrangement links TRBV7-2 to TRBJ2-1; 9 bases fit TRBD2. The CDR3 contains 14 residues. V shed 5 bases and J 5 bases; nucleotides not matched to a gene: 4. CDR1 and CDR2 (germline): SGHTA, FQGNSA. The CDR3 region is CASSDGLAHNEQFF. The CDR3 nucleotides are TGTGCCAGCAGCGACGGACTAGCGCACAATGAGCAGTTCTTC. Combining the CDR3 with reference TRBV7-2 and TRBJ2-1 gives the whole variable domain GAGVSQSPSNKVTEKGKDVELRCDPISGHTALYWYRQSLGQGLEFLIYFQGNSAPDKSGLPSDRFSAERTGGSVSTLTIQRTQQEDSAVYLCASSDGLAHNEQFFGPGTRLTVL.

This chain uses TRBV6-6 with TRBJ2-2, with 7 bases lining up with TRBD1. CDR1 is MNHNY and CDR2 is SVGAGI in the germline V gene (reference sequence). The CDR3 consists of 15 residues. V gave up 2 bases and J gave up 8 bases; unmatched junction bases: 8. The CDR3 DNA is TGTGCCAGCAGTTACCGACAGGGATCGGCTGGGGAGCTGTTTTTT. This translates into CASSYRQGSAGELFF.

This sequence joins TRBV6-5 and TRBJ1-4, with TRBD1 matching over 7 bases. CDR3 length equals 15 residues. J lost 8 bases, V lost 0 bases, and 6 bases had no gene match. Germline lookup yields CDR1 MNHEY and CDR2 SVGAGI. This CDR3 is CASSYSSTGNEKLFF. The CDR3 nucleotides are TGTGCCAGCAGTTACTCCTCGACAGGGAACGAAAAACTGTTTTTT.

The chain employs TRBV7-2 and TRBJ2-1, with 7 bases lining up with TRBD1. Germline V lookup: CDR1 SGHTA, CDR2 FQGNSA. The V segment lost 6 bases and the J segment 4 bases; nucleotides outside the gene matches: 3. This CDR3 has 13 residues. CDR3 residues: CASRGTAYNEQFF. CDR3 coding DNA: TGTGCCAGCAGGGGGACAGCTTACAATGAGCAGTTCTTC.

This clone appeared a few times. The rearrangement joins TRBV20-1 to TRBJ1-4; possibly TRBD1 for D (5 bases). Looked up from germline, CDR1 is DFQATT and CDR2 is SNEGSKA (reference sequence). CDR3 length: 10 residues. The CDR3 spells CRAGGEKLFF. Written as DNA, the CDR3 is TGCAGGGCCGGGGGGGAAAAACTGTTTTTT.

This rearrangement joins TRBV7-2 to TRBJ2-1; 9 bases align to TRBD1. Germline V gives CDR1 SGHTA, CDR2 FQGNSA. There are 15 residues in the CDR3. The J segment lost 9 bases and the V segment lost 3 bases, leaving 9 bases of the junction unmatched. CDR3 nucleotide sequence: TGTGCCAGCAGCTTGCAGGGACAGGGACGAATTGAGCAGTTCTTC. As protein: CASSLQGQGRIEQFF.

CDR3 residues: CASSSQAYEQYF. DNA of the CDR3: TGCGCCAGCAGCTCCCAGGCCTACGAGCAGTACTTC. The genes are TRBV5-1 and TRBJ2-7; no reliable D call. V shed 3 bases and J shed 2 bases, with 6 bases lying between them. The germline CDR1 and CDR2 sequences are SGHRS and YFSETQ. CDR3 size: 12 residues. The whole variable domain, remainder taken from reference TRBV5-1 and TRBJ2-7, is KAGVTQTPRYLIKTRGQQVTLSCSPISGHRSVSWYQQTPGQGLQFLFEYFSETQRNKGNFPGRFSGRQFSNSRSEMNVSTLELGDSALYLCASSSQAYEQYFGPGTRLTVT.

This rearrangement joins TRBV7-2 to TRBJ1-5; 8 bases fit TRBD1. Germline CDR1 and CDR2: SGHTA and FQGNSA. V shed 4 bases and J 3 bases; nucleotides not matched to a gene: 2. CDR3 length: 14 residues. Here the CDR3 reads CASSSQGANQPQHF. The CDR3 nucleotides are TGTGCCAGCAGCTCTCAGGGGGCCAATCAGCCCCAGCATTTT.

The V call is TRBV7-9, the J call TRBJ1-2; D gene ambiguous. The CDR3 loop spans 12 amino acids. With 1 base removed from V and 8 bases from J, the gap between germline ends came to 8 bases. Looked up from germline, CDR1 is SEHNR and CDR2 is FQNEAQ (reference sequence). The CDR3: CASSLERGGYTF. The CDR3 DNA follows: TGTGCCAGCAGCTTAGAACGCGGGGGCTACACCTTC.

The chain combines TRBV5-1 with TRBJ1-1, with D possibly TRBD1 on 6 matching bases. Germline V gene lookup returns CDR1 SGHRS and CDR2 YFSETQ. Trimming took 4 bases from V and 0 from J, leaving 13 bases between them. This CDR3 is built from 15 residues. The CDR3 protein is CASSARTDMNTEAFF. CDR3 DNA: TGCGCCAGCAGCGCACGGACAGACATGAACACTGAAGCTTTCTTT.

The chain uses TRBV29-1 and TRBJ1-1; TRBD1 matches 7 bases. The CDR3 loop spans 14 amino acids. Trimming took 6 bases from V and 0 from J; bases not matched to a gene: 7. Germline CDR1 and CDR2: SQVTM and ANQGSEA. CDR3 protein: CSVMDRTMNTEAFF. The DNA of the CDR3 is TGCAGCGTCATGGACAGGACCATGAACACTGAAGCTTTCTTT.

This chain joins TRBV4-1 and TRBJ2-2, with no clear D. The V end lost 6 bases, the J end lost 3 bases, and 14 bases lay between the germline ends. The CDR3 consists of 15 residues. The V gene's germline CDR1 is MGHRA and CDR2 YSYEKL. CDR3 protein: CASRTHGQDTGELFF. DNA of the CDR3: TGCGCCAGCAGGACACACGGTCAGGACACCGGGGAGCTGTTTTTT.

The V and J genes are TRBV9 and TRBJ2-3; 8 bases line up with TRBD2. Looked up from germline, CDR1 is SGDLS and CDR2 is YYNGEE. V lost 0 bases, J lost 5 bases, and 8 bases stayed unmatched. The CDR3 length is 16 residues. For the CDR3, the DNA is TGTGCCAGCAGCGTAGAAGTCGGGGGGGCGGTAGATACGCAGTATTTT. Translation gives CASSVEVGGAVDTQYF.

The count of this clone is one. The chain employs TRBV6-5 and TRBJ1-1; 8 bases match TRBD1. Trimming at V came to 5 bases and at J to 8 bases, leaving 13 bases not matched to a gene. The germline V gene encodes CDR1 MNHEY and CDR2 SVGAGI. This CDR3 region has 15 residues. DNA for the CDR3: TGTGCCAGCAGTAAATATTCAGGGGGCCCGGACGAAGCTTTCTTT. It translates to CASSKYSGGPDEAFF.

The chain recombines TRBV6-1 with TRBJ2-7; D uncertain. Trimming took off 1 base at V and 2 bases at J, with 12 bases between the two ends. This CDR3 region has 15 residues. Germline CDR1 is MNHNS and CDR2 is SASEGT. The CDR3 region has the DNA TGTGCCAGCAGTGAAGGGGCCGCAAGGACCTACGAGCAGTACTTC. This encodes CASSEGAARTYEQYF.

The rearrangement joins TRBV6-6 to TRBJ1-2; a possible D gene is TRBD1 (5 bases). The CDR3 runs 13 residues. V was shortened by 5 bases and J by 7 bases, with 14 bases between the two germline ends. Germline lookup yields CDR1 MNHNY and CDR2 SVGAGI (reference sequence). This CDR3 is CASSPGGVGGYTF. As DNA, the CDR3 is TGTGCCAGCAGTCCGGGGGGGGTCGGTGGCTACACCTTC.

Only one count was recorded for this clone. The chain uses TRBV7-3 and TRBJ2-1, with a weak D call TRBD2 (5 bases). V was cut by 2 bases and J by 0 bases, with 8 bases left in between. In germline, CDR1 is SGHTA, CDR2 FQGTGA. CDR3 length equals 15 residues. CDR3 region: CASSLLGSSYNEQFF. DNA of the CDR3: TGTGCCAGCAGCTTACTGGGGAGCTCCTACAATGAGCAGTTCTTC.

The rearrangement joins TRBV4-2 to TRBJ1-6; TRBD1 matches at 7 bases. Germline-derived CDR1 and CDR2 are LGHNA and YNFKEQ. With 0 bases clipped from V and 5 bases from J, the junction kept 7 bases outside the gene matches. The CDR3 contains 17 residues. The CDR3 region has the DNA TGTGCCAGCAGCCAAGAATTTCCGACAGGGAATAATTCACCCCTCCACTTT. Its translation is CASSQEFPTGNNSPLHF.

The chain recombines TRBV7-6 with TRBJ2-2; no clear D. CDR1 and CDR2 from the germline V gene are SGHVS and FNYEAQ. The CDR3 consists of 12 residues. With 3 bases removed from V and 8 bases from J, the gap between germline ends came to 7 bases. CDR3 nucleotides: TGTGCCAGCAGCTTTTTCAGTGGGGAGCTGTTTTTT. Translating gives CASSFFSGELFF. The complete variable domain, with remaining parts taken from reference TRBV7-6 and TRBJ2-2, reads GAGVSQSPRYKVTKRGQDVALRCDPISGHVSLYWYRQALGQGPEFLTYFNYEAQQDKSGLPNDRFSAERPEGSISTLTIQRTEQRDSAMYRCASSFFSGELFFGEGSRLTVL.

The chain's CDR3 is CASSFRGAYTDTQYF. DNA of the CDR3: TGTGCCAGCAGTTTCCGGGGGGCGTACACAGATACGCAGTATTTT. The chain carries TRBV28 and TRBJ2-3, with D maybe TRBD2 (7 bases). The CDR3 consists of 15 residues. V was shortened by 3 bases and J by 2 bases, with 12 bases between the two germline ends. The germline gives CDR1 MDHEN, CDR2 SYDVKM.